The 2 T cell receptor beta chains listed next were all sequenced from one sample in a study of OX40 agonist ivuxolimab in advanced cancers. Measured with immunoSEQ multiplex PCR; TCRdb has only the in-frame clones, and not every one. The sample lists under 80,000 clones, approximately 85% seen once, with approximately 2.2% in the top ten. This sample comprised CD4+ or CD8+ T cells sorted from blood, obtained in a trial of the OX40 agonist ivuxolimab. These receptors originate from an adult with an advanced solid tumor such as melanoma, head and neck, liver or kidney cancer.

The chain employs TRBV19 and TRBJ2-1, with 9 bases identical to TRBD2. The germline gives CDR1 LNHDA, CDR2 SQIVND (reference sequence). The CDR3 loop spans 14 amino acids. With V trimmed by 10 bases and J by 2 bases, 6 bases remained unmatched. The CDR3 sequence is CATRLAAPYNEQFF. DNA of the CDR3: TGTGCCACCCGACTAGCGGCGCCCTACAATGAGCAGTTCTTC.

The chain is built from TRBV30 and TRBJ2-7; D is ambiguous. V lost 1 base and J lost 3, with 7 bases in between. The CDR3 extends over 12 amino acids. Germline CDR1 GTSNPN, CDR2 SVGIG (reference sequence). CDR3 region: CAWSEDNYEQYF. The CDR3 nucleotides are TGTGCCTGGAGTGAAGACAACTACGAGCAGTACTTC.